This passage covers 8 T cell receptor beta chains from one sample sequenced in a study of shared clonotypes between healthy human individuals. This table comes from immunoSEQ multiplex PCR, and its TCRdb copy is limited to in-frame clones, with some not included. The sample includes some 2,100,000 clones, approximately 96% of them seen just once. Sequenced sample: naive CD4+ T cells sorted from blood. Specified subset: CD45RA+ positively selected. The receptor set was obtained from a man aged 18-30 years in good health.

The chain links TRBV5-4 to TRBJ2-3; 9 bases fit TRBD2. The CDR3 spans 17 residues. The junction had 13 bases not matched to a gene; V was cut back by 4 bases and J by 4 bases. Germline values: CDR1 SGHNT, CDR2 YYREEE (reference sequence). CDR3 nucleotide sequence: TGTGCCAGCAGCCCTGGGACTAGCTTGGGCCGGGCAGATACGCAGTATTTT. Amino acids: CASSPGTSLGRADTQYF.

The V and J genes are TRBV1 and TRBJ2-5; TRBD2, the D gene given by the table, was not confirmed from the DNA. TRBV1 counts as a pseudogene. The length of the CDR3 is 19 residues. The CDR3, as DNA: TGCACCAGCAGCCCATACACCTCCGGGACTAGCGGGAGTGGAGAGACCCAGTACTTC. Translating it yields CTSSPYTSGTSGSGETQYF.

This chain uses TRBV30 with TRBJ2-7, with 7 bases identical to TRBD1. The CDR3 extends over 14 amino acids. After removal of 3 bases from V and 0 bases from J, the junction contained 5 bases not matched to a gene. Germline V gene data show CDR1 as GTSNPN and CDR2 as SVGIG (reference sequence). The CDR3 sequence is CAWRKTGTSYEQYF. The CDR3 DNA is TGTGCCTGGAGGAAGACAGGGACCTCCTACGAGCAGTACTTC.

This clone was detected once. The rearrangement links TRBV27 to TRBJ1-3, with 7 bases that match TRBD1. The V gene's germline CDR1 is MNHEY and CDR2 SMNVEV (reference sequence). The CDR3 is 17 amino acids. V trimming: 5 bases; J trimming: 1 base; junction bases outside the gene matches: 11. Here the CDR3 reads CASSPYGTVSSGNTIYF. The DNA of the CDR3 is TGTGCCAGCAGTCCATATGGGACAGTATCTTCTGGAAACACCATATATTTT.

This chain uses TRBV6-5 with TRBJ2-7; possibly TRBD2 for D (5 bases). V dropped 0 bases and J dropped 4 bases, with 10 bases sitting between them. The CDR3 sequence is 14 residues long. CDR1 is MNHEY, CDR2 SVGAGI, per germline. For the CDR3, the DNA is TGTGCCAGCAGTTACTCAGAGGGCCTTTACGAGCAGTACTTC. Its protein product is CASSYSEGLYEQYF.

The chain carries TRBV4-1 and TRBJ2-3; D is perhaps TRBD1 (5 bases). Deletions cut 6 bases from V and 4 bases from J, with 23 bases between. This CDR3 is built from 17 residues. Germline V CDR1 and CDR2: MGHRA, YSYEKL. CDR3 residues: CASSPDGGPTASDTQYF. The CDR3 coding sequence is TGCGCCAGCAGTCCCGATGGCGGACCGACAGCCTCAGATACGCAGTATTTT.

This chain connects TRBV6-1 to TRBJ1-2, with a weak D call TRBD1 (5 bases). V was trimmed by 6 bases and J by 4 bases, leaving 12 bases between them. This CDR3 is built from 13 residues. Germline-derived CDR1 and CDR2 are MNHNS and SASEGT. The CDR3 loop is CASRGDGTYGYTF. For the CDR3, the DNA is TGTGCCAGCAGAGGGGACGGTACCTATGGCTACACCTTC.

A word on this clone: Other DNA sequences within the sample encode an identical CDR3. CDR3 in amino acids: CASSQDGNQPQHF. DNA of the CDR3: TGTGCCAGCAGCCAGGACGGCAATCAGCCCCAGCATTTT. The chain carries TRBV7-9 and TRBJ1-5; no reliable D call. Trimming pared 5 bases from V and 2 bases from J, leaving 7 bases between. The CDR3 loop spans 13 amino acids. Germline CDR1 reads SEHNR; CDR2 reads FQNEAQ (reference sequence).